The rows below give T cell receptor beta chains drawn from one sample of a study of shared clonotypes between healthy human individuals. Only in-frame clones appear in the TCRdb table, and some are missing; sequencing was by immunoSEQ multiplex PCR. The repertoire includes some 2 million clones, about 95% of them detected once, and approximately 1.2% sits in the top ten. Sequencing was carried out using naive CD8+ T cells sorted from blood. The receptors come from a man in his late teens or twenties in good health. CDR3s include the opening cysteine and the closing phenylalanine or tryptophan. The D gene is left open where the match is weak. Clone size appears in some rows only: once, few, many, or a class for an expanded clone.

D gene,clone size,V gene,J gene,CDR3 protein,CDR3 DNA
.,.,TRBV2,TRBJ2-7,CASRAGEGEQYF,TGTGCCAGCAGGGCAGGGGAGGGGGAGCAGTACTTC
TRBD1,.,TRBV18,TRBJ2-7,CASSPLGQGESYEQYF,TGTGCCAGCTCACCACTGGGACAGGGCGAGAGCTACGAGCAGTACTTC
.,.,TRBV7-9,TRBJ1-1,CASSLDQRGLPEAFF,TGTGCCAGCAGCTTAGACCAACGGGGACTCCCTGAAGCTTTCTTT
.,once,TRBV30,TRBJ2-5,CAWRGDGETQYF,TGTGCCTGGAGAGGGGACGGAGAGACCCAGTACTTC
.,few,TRBV29-1,TRBJ1-6,CSEWNRNNSPLHF,TGCAGCGAATGGAACAGAAATAATTCACCCCTCCACTTT
.,.,TRBV7-9,TRBJ2-7,CASSGGDRPSYEQYF,TGTGCCAGCAGCGGAGGGGACAGACCCAGCTACGAGCAGTACTTC
.,.,TRBV7-3,TRBJ2-3,CASSSTGWADTQYF,TGTGCCAGCAGCTCCACGGGGTGGGCAGATACGCAGTATTTT
.,.,TRBV10-2,TRBJ2-7,CASSAYRGYEQYF,TGCGCCAGCAGTGCCTATAGGGGGTACGAGCAGTACTTC
.,.,TRBV6-5,TRBJ2-7,CASSYRGSYEQYF,TGTGCCAGCAGTTACAGGGGCTCCTACGAGCAGTACTTC
.,.,TRBV11-2,TRBJ1-1,CASSEDTGPEAFF,TGTGCCAGCAGCGAGGACACTGGCCCTGAAGCTTTCTTT
.,.,TRBV7-9,TRBJ2-5,CASSSGRETQYF,TGTGCCAGCAGCTCAGGGAGGGAGACCCAGTACTTC
.,.,TRBV27,TRBJ2-1,CASSLGLANYNEQFF,TGTGCCAGCAGTTTAGGCCTAGCGAACTACAATGAGCAGTTCTTC
.,.,TRBV7-9,TRBJ2-7,CASSPRSGIYEQYF,TGTGCCAGCAGCCCGCGTAGTGGAATCTACGAGCAGTACTTC